This T cell receptor (beta chain) originates from a study of blood T cell repertoires in COVID-19. Across the study: Nucleic acid was either cDNA or gDNA, and it came from T cells, B-cell-depleted T cells, or PBMCs.

In the authors' workflow: For nucleated cells, counts were estimated from reference gene primer amplification. Clones were sequenced by immunoSEQ multiplex PCR, and TCRdb holds only the in-frame ones, with some missing. V and J calls and clone size are given by that table; D and trimming were obtained from the DNA. Among around 160,000 clones listed, around four fifths were seen once. The CDR3 contains 14 residues. Germline CDR1 is MNHEY and CDR2 is SMNVEV (reference sequence). The V gene end was trimmed by 3 bases and the J gene end by 4 bases; junction bases not matched to a gene: 2. The gene calls are TRBV27 and TRBJ2-2; 7 bases line up with TRBD1. This receptor was taken from a woman between 40 and 55 years old with active or convalescent COVID-19. Source material: peripheral blood. In nucleotides, the CDR3 is TGTGCCAGCAGTTTCCCAGGGGGCACCGGGGAGCTGTTTTTT. This encodes CASSFPGGTGELFF.